This T cell receptor beta chain was found in a study of PD-1 blockade in classical Hodgkin lymphoma (TCRdb year 2020). For context, the study as a whole: Nivolumab dosing was 3 mg/kg intravenously every 2 weeks, continuing until either disease progression or unacceptable toxicity. A peripheral blood immune signature of response to PD-1 blockade in classical Hodgkin lymphoma was defined using TCR beta sequencing and CyTOF. Here is what the overall study found, with its caveats: Baseline TCR diversity was reported as lower in newly diagnosed patients than in healthy donors, and lower still in relapsed/refractory patients. Patients starting nivolumab less than 1 year after ASCT had lower diversity and were excluded from later analyses to avoid confounding by immune reconstitution. By C4D1, a significant rise was seen in CD4+ TCR diversity but not in CD8+ TCR diversity (p=0.0027 vs p=0.16), and the rise was most apparent among complete responders (p=0.02). Trial patients with a complete response had baseline diversity similar to that of newly diagnosed patients, while partial responders and progressors had significantly lower diversity. The study was restricted to a single clinical trial cohort, and the causes of repertoire differences, possibly disease activity or prior therapy, were left undefined.

The CDR3 covers 14 residues, taking in both the cysteine and the phenylalanine. The kept DNA is CDR3 alone, 42 bases in frame from the first base. V lost 9 bases and J lost 3 bases, and the count of bases not matched to a germline gene is 5. CDR1 is given as SGHNT and CDR2 as YYREEE, both from the germline V gene (reference sequence). The label giving this sample's time point can be read as: cycle 1 day 1 (C1D1), immediately before nivolumab initiation. Relapse after autologous stem cell transplantation had occurred in all trial patients, and cohorts A, B and C were distinguished by prior brentuximab vedotin exposure. The trial cohort was composed of over 50 patients with relapsed/refractory classical Hodgkin lymphoma, for whom complete response, partial response or progressive disease was recorded as best overall response. Single-agent nivolumab was administered to trial patients in the multi-cohort phase II CheckMate 205 trial. An independent review committee assessed best overall response using the 2007 International Working Group response criteria. PBMCs from the trial were collected at three points: immediately before nivolumab initiation (C1D1), and during therapy at cycle 2 day 1 and cycle 4 day 1. After peripheral blood was drawn into 8 mL Vacutainer Cell Preparation Tubes, PBMCs were isolated by centrifugation and then cryopreserved.

Concerning this clone itself: Its specific antigen is unknown. The sample holds no much larger clone one base away, and base qualities are not on file.

Genomic DNA was isolated using the Qiagen DNeasy kit from unsorted PBMCs as well as from negatively selected CD4+ and CD8+ fractions. TCR beta CDR3 regions were amplified by immunoSEQ multiplex PCR using primers annealing to V and J segments. A synthetic immune receptor repertoire was used to minimize amplification bias, and remaining bias was computationally removed after sequencing. Concerning the study's data processing: Repertoire diversity was quantified as the Shannon entropy index using custom Python scripts. Unsorted, CD4+ and CD8+ repertoires were examined separately, except in combined analyses, for which CD4+ and CD8+ sequences were merged in silico. A clone was considered expanded if an increase in frequency of at least 2-fold after treatment relative to C1D1 was found, and a pseudocount of 0.5 was applied to clones undetected at baseline. Singleton clones were defined as clones with 0 or 1 copy at C1D1, and non-singleton clones were defined as clones with 2 or more copies. Clones expanded in unsorted samples were annotated as CD4+, CD8+ or unknown by matching protein sequences in sorted samples from the same patient. Diversity changes from C1D1 to C4D1 were tested in paired samples using Wilcoxon tests. TCRdb took over this immuneACCESS table, retaining in-frame rearrangements with V and J assigned. Such tables are incomplete; in checked studies, under half of the missing clones stem from an unresolved V gene, and the remainder is unexplained. V and J calls and clone size are copied from that table; D and trimming were computed from the DNA. The sample yields about 98,000 clones; around nine tenths were counted once. In total, the top ten clones hold roughly 2.8% of the sample.

In this chain, TRBV5-4 is recombined with TRBJ2-3, with 12 central nucleotides matching TRBD2. This TCR came from a human donor with classical Hodgkin lymphoma. The specimen comprised peripheral blood mononuclear cells (PBMCs), sampled at baseline. The CDR3 protein sequence reads: CATSGRARTDTQYF. DNA sequence: TGTGCCACTAGCGGGAGGGCCAGAACAGATACGCAGTATTTT.